This record concerns one T cell receptor (beta chain) sequence. Antigen unknown. Treatment indicated: 10-day PBMC culture with coronavirus spike peptide pools or control peptides (ViraFEST assay). These CD4+ T cells came from an unexposed donor, sampled before the COVID-19 pandemic (2011-2018). The data derive from a study of vaccination and CD4 T cells after COVID-19. Germline trimming cut 5 bases from V and 6 bases from J; bases unmatched to any gene: 3. Germline V lookup: CDR1 MNHNS, CDR2 SASEGT. CDR3 length: 12 amino acids. The Oncomine TCR Beta short-read assay was applied to DNA of cultured CD4+ T cells. TCRdb passed the PCR reads through MiXCR, listing each CDR3 protein once. The sample includes about 4,900 distinct CDR3 sequences, 35% to 45% seen only once; the top ten take approximately 40%.

The chain recombines TRBV6-1 with TRBJ1-1; 7 bases are shared with TRBD1. The TCR originated in a human donor in good health. Sequencing was carried out using CD4+ T cells from blood, cultured in vitro. CDR3: CASSNRGSEAFF. In DNA form, the CDR3 reads TGTGCCAGCAGTAACAGGGGATCTGAAGCTTTCTTT.